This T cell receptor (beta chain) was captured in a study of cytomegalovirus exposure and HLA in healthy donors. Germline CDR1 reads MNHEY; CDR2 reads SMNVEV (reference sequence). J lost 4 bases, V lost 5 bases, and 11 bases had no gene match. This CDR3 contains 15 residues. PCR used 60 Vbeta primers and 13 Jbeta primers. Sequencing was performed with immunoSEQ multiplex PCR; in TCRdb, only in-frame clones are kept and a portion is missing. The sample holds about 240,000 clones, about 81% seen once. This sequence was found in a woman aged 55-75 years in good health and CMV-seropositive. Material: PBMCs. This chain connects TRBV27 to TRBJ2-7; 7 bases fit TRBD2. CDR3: CASSPRRDYVYEQYF. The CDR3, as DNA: TGTGCCAGCAGTCCCCGACGGGACTATGTTTACGAGCAGTACTTC.